This T cell receptor (beta chain) was retrieved from a study of siplizumab effects on memory and regulatory T cells. Broader study findings: Naive T cells, seemingly more diverse than memory cells, seemed major alloresponse contributors.

As regards this clone: Its cognate antigen is unknown.

Assays were performed on about 97,000 TCR templates per sample. Measured with immunoSEQ multiplex PCR; TCRdb has only the in-frame clones, and not every one. Found here are 100,000 or so clones, 75% to 95% of them singletons; the top ten hold approximately 2.7%. The receptor was derived from a human donor in good health. Some clones in this sample may be carry-over from other donors' samples. Material for sequencing was CD4+ T cells sorted from blood.

The CDR3 spells CASSPDINQPQHF. The CDR3 DNA sequence: TGTGCCAGCTCACCGGACATCAATCAGCCCCAGCATTTT. V is TRBV18 and J is TRBJ1-5; D might be TRBD1 (5 bases). The V gene's germline CDR1 is KGHSH and CDR2 LQKENI. The germline V and J ends were trimmed by 3 bases and 3 bases, with 6 bases remaining between them. The CDR3 spans 13 residues.